These 16 T cell receptor beta chains came from one sample sequenced in a study of PD-1 blockade in classical Hodgkin lymphoma. TCRdb's table, derived via immunoSEQ multiplex PCR, lists solely in-frame clones and lacks some. The sample has about 27,000 clones, 60% to 85% seen once; the top ten hold less than 2.5%. All the patients suffered relapse after autologous stem cell transplantation, and brentuximab vedotin exposure differed. Researchers used magnetic negative selection to pull out pure CD4+ T cells from thawed PBMCs. The source was CD4+ T cells from blood, collected at baseline. The source is a human donor with classical Hodgkin lymphoma.

This chain connects TRBV19 to TRBJ2-1, with 11 bases fitting TRBD1. This CDR3 has 17 residues. Germline lookup yields CDR1 LNHDA and CDR2 SQIVND (reference sequence). J gave up 4 bases and V 5 bases, and 10 bases lay outside the gene matches. CDR3 amino acids: CASSPRTGGTTYNEQFF. In DNA, the CDR3 is TGTGCCAGTAGTCCTCGGACAGGGGGCACAACTTACAATGAGCAGTTCTTC.

This chain uses TRBV7-8 with TRBJ2-4; 8 positions match TRBD2. This CDR3 has 16 residues. J gave up 4 bases and V 5 bases, and 10 bases lay outside the gene matches. CDR1 SGHVS and CDR2 FQNEAQ come from the germline V gene. CDR3: CASSPRGAGGKNIQYF. For the CDR3, the DNA is TGTGCCAGCAGCCCCCGAGGGGCGGGGGGTAAAAACATTCAGTACTTC.

This clone showed up just a few times. The chain uses TRBV5-4 and TRBJ1-5, with TRBD1 matching over 8 bases. After removal of 5 bases from V and 0 bases from J, the junction contained 4 bases not matched to a gene. Germline values: CDR1 SGHNT, CDR2 YYREEE (reference sequence). This CDR3 has 15 amino acids. The CDR3 here is CASSSGQDSNQPQHF. The DNA of the CDR3 is TGTGCCAGCAGTTCGGGACAGGATAGCAATCAGCCCCAGCATTTT.

The chain uses TRBV9 and TRBJ1-2; D is uncertain. The CDR3 totals 15 residues. Per germline, CDR1 SGDLS and CDR2 YYNGEE. Trimming stripped 1 base from V and 8 bases from J, with 18 bases between. The CDR3 DNA follows: TGTGCCAGCAGCGTAAATACCTCGCCCGCCGGGGGCTACACCTTC. Translating it yields CASSVNTSPAGGYTF.

This chain links TRBV19 with TRBJ2-2, with 9 bases aligning to TRBD1. V lost 4 bases, J lost 4 bases, and 7 bases stayed unmatched. CDR1 and CDR2 (germline): LNHDA, SQIVND (reference sequence). The CDR3 extends over 16 amino acids. The CDR3: CASSTKTGGGTGELFF. DNA of the CDR3: TGTGCCAGTAGTACAAAGACAGGGGGAGGCACCGGGGAGCTGTTTTTT.

The V gene is TRBV5-1, the J gene TRBJ1-1, with 10 bases aligning to TRBD1. V shed 4 bases and J 7 bases; nucleotides not matched to a gene: 7. This CDR3 has 14 residues. The germline gives CDR1 SGHRS, CDR2 YFSETQ. DNA for the CDR3: TGCGCCAGCAGCCCGGGACAGGGGATAAATGAAGCTTTCTTT. Protein sequence: CASSPGQGINEAFF.

This chain links TRBV19 with TRBJ2-5, with D tentatively TRBD1 or TRBD2 (5 bases each). V lost 3 bases to trimming and J lost 5 bases, with 19 bases between them. The length of the CDR3 is 16 residues. Germline V CDR1 and CDR2: LNHDA, SQIVND (reference sequence). The CDR3 region has the DNA TGTGCCAGTAGTATTCTAGGCTCGGGGCTTTCGGAGACCCAGTACTTC. Translation: CASSILGSGLSETQYF.

The chain uses TRBV5-1 and TRBJ2-2; no definite D call. Germline loops: CDR1 SGHRS, CDR2 YFSETQ. With 4 bases removed from V and 11 bases from J, the gap between germline ends came to 12 bases. This CDR3 has 12 amino acids. The CDR3 loop is CASSDQPTELFF. The CDR3 DNA is TGCGCCAGCAGCGACCAACCCACCGAGCTGTTTTTT. The whole variable domain, filled in from reference TRBV5-1 and TRBJ2-2, reads KAGVTQTPRYLIKTRGQQVTLSCSPISGHRSVSWYQQTPGQGLQFLFEYFSETQRNKGNFPGRFSGRQFSNSRSEMNVSTLELGDSALYLCASSDQPTELFFGEGSRLTVL.

This clone was recorded once. The chain employs TRBV18 and TRBJ2-1, with TRBD2 matching over 9 bases. Trimming cost V 2 bases and J 5 bases; bases outside gene matches: 7. There are 16 residues in the CDR3. The germline V gene encodes CDR1 KGHSH and CDR2 LQKENI. CDR3 residues: CASSPMLAGFDNEQFF. The CDR3 DNA follows: TGTGCCAGCTCACCAATGCTAGCGGGGTTCGACAATGAGCAGTTCTTC.

This rearrangement joins TRBV5-6 to TRBJ2-1, with 12 positions matching TRBD2. After removal of 4 bases from V and 12 bases from J, the junction contained 8 bases not matched to a gene. This CDR3 contains 14 residues. The V gene's germline CDR1 is SGHDT and CDR2 YYEEEE. The CDR3 is CASSRVLAGGWQFF. The CDR3 bases are TGTGCCAGCAGCCGAGTGCTAGCGGGAGGGTGGCAGTTCTTC.

J is TRBJ2-7 and V is TRBV7-9; tentatively, D is TRBD1 or TRBD2 (6 bases each). Trimming took 2 bases from V and 4 from J, leaving 21 bases between them. The germline CDR1 and CDR2 sequences are SEHNR and FQNEAQ (reference sequence). The CDR3 is made up of 17 amino acids. The CDR3 protein is CASSLPVGVGGSYEQYF. CDR3 bases: TGTGCCAGCAGCTTACCCGTAGGGGTGGGGGGCTCATACGAGCAGTACTTC. The full variable domain, completed using reference TRBV7-9 and TRBJ2-7, is DTGVSQNPRHKITKRGQNVTFRCDPISEHNRLYWYRQTLGQGPEFLTYFQNEAQLEKSRLLSDRFSAERPKGSFSTLEIQRTEQGDSAMYLCASSLPVGVGGSYEQYFGPGTRLTVT.

The V call is TRBV5-1, the J call TRBJ1-4; 8 bases are shared with TRBD1. J was trimmed by 8 bases and V by 1 base; bases with no gene match: 4. Germline lookup yields CDR1 SGHRS and CDR2 YFSETQ. CDR3 length: 14 residues. The CDR3 region is CASSLTGGSEKLFF. For the CDR3, the DNA is TGCGCCAGCAGCTTGACAGGGGGATCCGAAAAACTGTTTTTT.

V is TRBV5-4 and J is TRBJ2-2; perhaps D is TRBD1 or TRBD2 (6 bases each). This CDR3 spans 17 amino acids. Germline V gene sequence: CDR1 SGHNT, CDR2 YYREEE (reference sequence). Trimming took off 4 bases at V and 1 base at J, with 17 bases between the two ends. In DNA form, the CDR3 reads TGTGCCAGCAGCCTAGAACCGGGGGCTAAGAACACCGGGGAGCTGTTTTTT. Translating it yields CASSLEPGAKNTGELFF.

This rearrangement joins TRBV11-2 to TRBJ1-1; D might be TRBD1 (5 bases). This CDR3 is 14 amino acids long. V lost 5 bases, J lost 5 bases, and 15 bases lay in between. The germline V gene has CDR1 SGHAT and CDR2 FQNNGV. As DNA, the CDR3 is TGTGCCAGCAGCAGACCTTTTGGGGGGACTGAAGCTTTCTTT. Residues: CASSRPFGGTEAFF.

This sequence joins TRBV28 and TRBJ2-1; D uncertain. Between the trimmed V and J ends, which lost 0 bases and 3 bases, there was a span of 3 bases. This CDR3 comprises 13 residues. The germline V gene has CDR1 MDHEN and CDR2 SYDVKM. This chain's CDR3 is CASSLWDYNEQFF. The CDR3 DNA is TGTGCCAGCAGTTTATGGGACTACAATGAGCAGTTCTTC.

J is TRBJ1-2 and V is TRBV30; 7 bases map to TRBD1. The junction had 10 bases not matched to a gene; V was cut back by 2 bases and J by 4 bases. Germline CDR1 GTSNPN, CDR2 SVGIG (reference sequence). The CDR3 extends over 15 amino acids. The chain's CDR3 is CAWSSGGQTFYGYTF. In nucleotides, the CDR3 is TGTGCCTGGAGTTCAGGGGGGCAAACCTTCTATGGCTACACCTTC. Together with reference TRBV30 and TRBJ1-2, the CDR3 gives the full variable domain: SQTIHQWPATLVQPVGSPLSLECTVEGTSNPNLYWYRQAAGRGLQLLFYSVGIGQISSEVPQNLSASRPQDRQFILSSKKLLLSDSGFYLCAWSSGGQTFYGYTFGSGTRLTVV.